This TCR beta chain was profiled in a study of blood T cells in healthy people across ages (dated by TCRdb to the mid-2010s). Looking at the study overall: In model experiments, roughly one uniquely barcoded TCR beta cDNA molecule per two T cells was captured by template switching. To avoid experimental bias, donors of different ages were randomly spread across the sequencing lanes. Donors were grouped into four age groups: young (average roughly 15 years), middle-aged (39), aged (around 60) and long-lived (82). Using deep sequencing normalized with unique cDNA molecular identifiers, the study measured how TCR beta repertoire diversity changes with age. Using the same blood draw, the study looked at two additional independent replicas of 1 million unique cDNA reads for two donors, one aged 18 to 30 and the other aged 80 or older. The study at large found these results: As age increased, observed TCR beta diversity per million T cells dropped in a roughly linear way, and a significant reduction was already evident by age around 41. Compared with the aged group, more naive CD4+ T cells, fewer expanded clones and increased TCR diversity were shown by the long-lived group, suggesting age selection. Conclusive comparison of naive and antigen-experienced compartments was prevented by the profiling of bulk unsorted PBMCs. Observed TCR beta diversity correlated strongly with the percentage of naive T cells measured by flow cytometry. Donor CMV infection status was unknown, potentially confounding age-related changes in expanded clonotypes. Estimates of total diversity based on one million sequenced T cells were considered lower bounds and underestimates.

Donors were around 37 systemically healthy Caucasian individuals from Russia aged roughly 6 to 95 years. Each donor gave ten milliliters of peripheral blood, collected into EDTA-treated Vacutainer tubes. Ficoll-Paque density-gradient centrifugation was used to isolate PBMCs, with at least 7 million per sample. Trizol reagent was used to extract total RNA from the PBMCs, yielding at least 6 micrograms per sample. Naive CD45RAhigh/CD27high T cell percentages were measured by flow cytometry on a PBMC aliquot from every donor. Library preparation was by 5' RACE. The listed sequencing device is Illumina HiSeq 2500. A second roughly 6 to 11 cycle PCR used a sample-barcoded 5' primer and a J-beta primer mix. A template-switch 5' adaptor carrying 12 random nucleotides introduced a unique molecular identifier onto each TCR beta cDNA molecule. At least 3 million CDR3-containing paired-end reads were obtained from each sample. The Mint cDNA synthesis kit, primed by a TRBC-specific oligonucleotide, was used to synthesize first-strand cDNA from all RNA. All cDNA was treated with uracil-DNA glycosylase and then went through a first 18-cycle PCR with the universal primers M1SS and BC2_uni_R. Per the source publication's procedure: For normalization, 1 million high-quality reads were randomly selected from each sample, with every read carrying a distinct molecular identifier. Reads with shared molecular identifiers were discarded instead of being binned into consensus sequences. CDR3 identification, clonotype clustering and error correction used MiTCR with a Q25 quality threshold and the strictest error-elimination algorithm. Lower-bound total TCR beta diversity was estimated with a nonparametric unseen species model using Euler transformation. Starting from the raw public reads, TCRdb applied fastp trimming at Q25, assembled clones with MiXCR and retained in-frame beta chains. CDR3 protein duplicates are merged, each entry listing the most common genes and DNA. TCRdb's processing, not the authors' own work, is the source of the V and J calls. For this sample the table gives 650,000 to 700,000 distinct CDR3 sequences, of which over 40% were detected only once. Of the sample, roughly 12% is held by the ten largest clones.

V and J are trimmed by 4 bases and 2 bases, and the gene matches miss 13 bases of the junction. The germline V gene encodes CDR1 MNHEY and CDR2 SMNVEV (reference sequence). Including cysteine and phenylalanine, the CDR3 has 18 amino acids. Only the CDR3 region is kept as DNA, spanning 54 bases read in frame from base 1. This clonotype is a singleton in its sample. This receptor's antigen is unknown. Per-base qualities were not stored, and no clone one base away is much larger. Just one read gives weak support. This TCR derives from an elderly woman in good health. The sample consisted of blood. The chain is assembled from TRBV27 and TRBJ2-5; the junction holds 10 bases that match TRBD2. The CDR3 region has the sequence CASSSNLRLAGEQETQYF. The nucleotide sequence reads TGTGCCAGCAGTTCTAACCTTCGGCTAGCGGGAGAGCAAGAGACCCAGTACTTC.